Described below is a single T cell receptor beta chain sequence and its context. The junction and the germline gene differ at one end; a read error may be behind it. This entry belongs to a study of blood T cells in healthy people across ages. CDR3 length: 14 residues. Germline CDR1 SGHTA, CDR2 FQGNSA. With a J-beta primer mix and a sample-barcoded 5' primer, a second PCR ran 7 to 11 cycles. MiXCR, applied by TCRdb to the 5' RACE reads, yields one record per CDR3 protein. In the table there are a few hundred thousand distinct CDR3 sequences, roughly a quarter of which are singletons. These data are also associated with another study on T cells of mothers and their children.

The chain has TRBV7-2 and TRBJ2-7, with D perhaps TRBD1 or TRBD2 (5 bases each). Source material: blood. This clonotype was obtained from a boy younger than 10 in good health. The CDR3 DNA follows: TGTGCCAGCAGCTATAGGGACGGTCGTTACGAACAGTACTTC. Its protein product is CASSYRDGRYEQYF.